The present T cell receptor (beta chain) was sequenced within a study of human T cells and chemical hapten exposure. As for the study in general: Weekly diphenylcyclopropenone doses were given to patients' scalps across the approximately 26-week study. Chiefly female patients presented with alopecia areata, totalis or universalis.

Trimming removed 6 bases from V and 0 bases from J, with 9 bases in between. The CDR3 has 14 amino acids. This clonotype appeared many times. Time point reported: patch test 2, 6 weeks after DPC sensitization. Specified treatment: therapeutic diphenylcyclopropenone sensitization with weekly scalp DPC. Extraction of total RNA was performed on unfractionated whole blood. TCRdb processed the RACE reads anew with MiXCR; each CDR3 protein has one entry. The table lists some 42,000 distinct CDR3 sequences, approximately 9% of them singletons, with 14% to 15% in the top ten. This TCR was recovered from a woman in her thirties or forties with alopecia areata. Some clones in this sample may be carry-over from other donors' samples. This chain uses TRBV12-3 or TRBV12-4 with TRBJ1-3; no firm D call. The specimen comprised whole blood, sampled in connection with sensitization to the hapten diphenylcyclopropenone (DPC). The CDR3 sequence is CASRRSGSGNTIYF. The CDR3 region has the DNA TGTGCCAGCAGACGGTCAGGCTCTGGAAACACCATATATTTT.